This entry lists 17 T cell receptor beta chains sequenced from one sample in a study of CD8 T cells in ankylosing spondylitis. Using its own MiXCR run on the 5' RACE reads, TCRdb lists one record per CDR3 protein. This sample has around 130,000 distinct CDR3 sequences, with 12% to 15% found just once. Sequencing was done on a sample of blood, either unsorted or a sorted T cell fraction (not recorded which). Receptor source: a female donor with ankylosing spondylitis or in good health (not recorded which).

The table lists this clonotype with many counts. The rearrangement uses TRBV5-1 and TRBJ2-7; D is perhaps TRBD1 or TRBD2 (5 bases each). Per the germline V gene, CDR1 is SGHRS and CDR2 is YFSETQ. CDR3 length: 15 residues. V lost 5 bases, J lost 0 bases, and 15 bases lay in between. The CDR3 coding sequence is TGCGCCAGCAGTGCCGGCCCGGGGCCCTCCTACGAGCAGTACTTC. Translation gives CASSAGPGPSYEQYF.

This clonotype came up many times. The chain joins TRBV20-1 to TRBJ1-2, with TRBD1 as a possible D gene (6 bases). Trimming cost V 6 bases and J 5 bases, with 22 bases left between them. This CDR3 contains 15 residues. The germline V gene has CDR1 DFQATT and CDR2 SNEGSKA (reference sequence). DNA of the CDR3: TGCAGTGCCGAGGTTTTGGGGGCGCGAAATTATGGCTACACCTTC. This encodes CSAEVLGARNYGYTF.

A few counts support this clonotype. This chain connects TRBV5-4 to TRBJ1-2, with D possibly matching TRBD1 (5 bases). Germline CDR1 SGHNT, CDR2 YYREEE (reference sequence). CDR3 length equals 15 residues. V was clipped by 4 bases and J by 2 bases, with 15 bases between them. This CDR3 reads CASSTPWGGNYGYTF. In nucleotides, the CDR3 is TGTGCCAGCAGCACTCCGTGGGGGGGGAACTATGGCTACACCTTC.

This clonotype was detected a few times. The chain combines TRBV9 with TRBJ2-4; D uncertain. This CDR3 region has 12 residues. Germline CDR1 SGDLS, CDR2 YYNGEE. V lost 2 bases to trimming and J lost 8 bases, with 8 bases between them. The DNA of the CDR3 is TGTGCCAGCAGCGTTCGAGAGGACATTCAGTACTTC. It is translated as CASSVREDIQYF.

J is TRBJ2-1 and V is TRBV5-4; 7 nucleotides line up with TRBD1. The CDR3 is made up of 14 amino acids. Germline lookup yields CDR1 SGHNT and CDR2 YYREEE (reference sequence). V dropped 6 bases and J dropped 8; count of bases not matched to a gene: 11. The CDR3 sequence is CASNPGTEIYEQFF. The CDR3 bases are TGTGCCAGCAACCCCGGGACAGAAATATATGAGCAGTTCTTC.

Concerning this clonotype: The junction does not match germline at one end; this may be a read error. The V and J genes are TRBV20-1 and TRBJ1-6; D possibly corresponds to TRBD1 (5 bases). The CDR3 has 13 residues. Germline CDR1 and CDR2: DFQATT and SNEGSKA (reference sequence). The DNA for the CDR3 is TGCAGTGCCAGAGGGGTAGGGAATTCACCCCTCCACTTT. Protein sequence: CSARGVGNSPLHF.

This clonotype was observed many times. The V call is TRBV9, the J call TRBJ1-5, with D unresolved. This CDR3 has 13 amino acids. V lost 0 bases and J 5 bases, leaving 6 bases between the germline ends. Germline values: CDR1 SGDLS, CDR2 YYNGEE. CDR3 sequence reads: CASSVGVDQPQHF. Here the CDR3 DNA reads TGTGCCAGCAGCGTAGGGGTCGATCAGCCCCAGCATTTT.

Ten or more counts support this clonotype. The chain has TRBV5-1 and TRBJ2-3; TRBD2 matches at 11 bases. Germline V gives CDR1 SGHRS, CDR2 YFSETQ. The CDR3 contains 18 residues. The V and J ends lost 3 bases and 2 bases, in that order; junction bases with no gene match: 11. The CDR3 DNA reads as TGCGCCAGCAGCTACTCTGGGACTAGCGGTGAACTCACAGATACGCAGTATTTT. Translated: CASSYSGTSGELTDTQYF. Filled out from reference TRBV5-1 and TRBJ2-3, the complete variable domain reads KAGVTQTPRYLIKTRGQQVTLSCSPISGHRSVSWYQQTPGQGLQFLFEYFSETQRNKGNFPGRFSGRQFSNSRSEMNVSTLELGDSALYLCASSYSGTSGELTDTQYFGPGTRLTVL.

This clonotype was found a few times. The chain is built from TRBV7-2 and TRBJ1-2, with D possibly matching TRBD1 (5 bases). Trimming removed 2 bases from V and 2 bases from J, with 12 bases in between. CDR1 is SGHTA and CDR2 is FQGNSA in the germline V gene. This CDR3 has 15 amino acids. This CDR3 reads CASSLFPGQNYGYTF. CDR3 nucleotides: TGTGCCAGCAGCTTATTCCCAGGGCAGAACTATGGCTACACCTTC.

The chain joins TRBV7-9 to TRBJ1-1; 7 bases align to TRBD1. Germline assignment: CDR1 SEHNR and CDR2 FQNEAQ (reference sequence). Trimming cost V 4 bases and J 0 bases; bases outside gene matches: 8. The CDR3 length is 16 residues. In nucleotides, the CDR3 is TGTGCCAGCAGCTCAGGACAGGCGCCTATGAACACTGAAGCTTTCTTT. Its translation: CASSSGQAPMNTEAFF.

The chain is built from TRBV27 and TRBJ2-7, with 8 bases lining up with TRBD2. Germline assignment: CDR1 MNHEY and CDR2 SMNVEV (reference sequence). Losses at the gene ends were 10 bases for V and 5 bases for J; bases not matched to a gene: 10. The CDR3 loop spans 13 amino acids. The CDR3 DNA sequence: TGTGCCACCACGGGACTAGGGGAACACGAGCAGTACTTC. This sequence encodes CATTGLGEHEQYF.

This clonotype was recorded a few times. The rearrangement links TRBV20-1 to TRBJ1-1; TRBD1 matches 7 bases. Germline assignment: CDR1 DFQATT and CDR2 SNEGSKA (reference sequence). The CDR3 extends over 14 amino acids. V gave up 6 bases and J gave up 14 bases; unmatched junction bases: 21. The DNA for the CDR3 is TGCAGTGCCAGCCTATCGGCAGGGGGAGGCTGGTGCTTCTTT. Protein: CSASLSAGGGWCFF.

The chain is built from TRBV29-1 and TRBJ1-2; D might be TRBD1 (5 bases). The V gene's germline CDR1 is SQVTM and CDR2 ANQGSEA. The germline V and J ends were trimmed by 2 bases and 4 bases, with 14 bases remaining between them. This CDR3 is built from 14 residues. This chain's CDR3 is CSVEFEGRSYGYTF. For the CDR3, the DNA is TGCAGCGTTGAATTTGAGGGGAGGTCCTATGGCTACACCTTC.

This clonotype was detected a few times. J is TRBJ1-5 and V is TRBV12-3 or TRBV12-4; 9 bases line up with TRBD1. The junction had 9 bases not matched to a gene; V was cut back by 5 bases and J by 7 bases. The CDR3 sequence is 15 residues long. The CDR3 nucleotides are TGTGCCAGCAGTCTGGGACAGGGTAGAATACAGCCCCAGCATTTT. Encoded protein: CASSLGQGRIQPQHF.

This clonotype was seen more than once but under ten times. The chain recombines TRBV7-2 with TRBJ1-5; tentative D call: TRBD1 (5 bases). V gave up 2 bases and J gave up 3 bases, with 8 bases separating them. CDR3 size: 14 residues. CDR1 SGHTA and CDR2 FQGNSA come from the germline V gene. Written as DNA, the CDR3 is TGTGCCAGCAGCTTAACCAGGGACAATCAGCCCCAGCATTTT. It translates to CASSLTRDNQPQHF.

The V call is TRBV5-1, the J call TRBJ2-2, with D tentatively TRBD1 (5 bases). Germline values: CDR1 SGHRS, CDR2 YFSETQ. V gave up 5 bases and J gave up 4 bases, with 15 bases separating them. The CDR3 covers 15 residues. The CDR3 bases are TGCGCCAGCAGGAAAACAGGCGAGGTCACCGGGGAGCTGTTTTTT. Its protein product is CASRKTGEVTGELFF.

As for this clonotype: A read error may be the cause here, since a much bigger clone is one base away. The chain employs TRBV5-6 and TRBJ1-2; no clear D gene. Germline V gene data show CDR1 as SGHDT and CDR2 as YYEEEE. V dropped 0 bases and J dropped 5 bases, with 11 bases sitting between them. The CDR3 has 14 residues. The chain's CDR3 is CASSLVQNTYGYTF. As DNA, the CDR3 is TGTGCCAGCAGCTTGGTACAGAACACTTATGGCTACACCTTC.